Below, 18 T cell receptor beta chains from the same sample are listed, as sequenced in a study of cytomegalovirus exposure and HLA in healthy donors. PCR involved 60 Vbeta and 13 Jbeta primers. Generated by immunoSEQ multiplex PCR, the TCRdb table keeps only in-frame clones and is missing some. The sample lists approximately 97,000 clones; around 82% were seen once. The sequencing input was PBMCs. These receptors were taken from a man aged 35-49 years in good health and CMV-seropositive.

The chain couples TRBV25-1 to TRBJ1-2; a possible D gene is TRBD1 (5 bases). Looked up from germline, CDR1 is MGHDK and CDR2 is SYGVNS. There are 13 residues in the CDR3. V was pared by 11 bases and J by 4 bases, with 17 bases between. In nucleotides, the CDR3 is TGTGCCTGCACCGGGGGTGGTAGCTATGGCTACACCTTC. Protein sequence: CACTGGGSYGYTF.

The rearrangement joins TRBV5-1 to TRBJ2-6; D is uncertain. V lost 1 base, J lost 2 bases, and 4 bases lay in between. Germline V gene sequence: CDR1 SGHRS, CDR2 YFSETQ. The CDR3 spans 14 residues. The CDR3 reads CASSLSAGANVLTF. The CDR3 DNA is TGCGCCAGCAGCTTGAGCGCTGGGGCCAACGTCCTGACTTTC. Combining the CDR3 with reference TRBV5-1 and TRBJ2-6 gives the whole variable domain KAGVTQTPRYLIKTRGQQVTLSCSPISGHRSVSWYQQTPGQGLQFLFEYFSETQRNKGNFPGRFSGRQFSNSRSEMNVSTLELGDSALYLCASSLSAGANVLTFGAGSRLTVL.

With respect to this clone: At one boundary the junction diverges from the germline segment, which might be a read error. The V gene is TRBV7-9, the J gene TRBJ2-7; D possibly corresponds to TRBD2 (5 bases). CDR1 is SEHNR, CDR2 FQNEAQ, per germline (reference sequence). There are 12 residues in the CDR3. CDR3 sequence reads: CSSSSGSYEQYF. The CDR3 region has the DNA TGTTCCAGCAGCTCGGGGAGTTACGAGCAGTACTTC.

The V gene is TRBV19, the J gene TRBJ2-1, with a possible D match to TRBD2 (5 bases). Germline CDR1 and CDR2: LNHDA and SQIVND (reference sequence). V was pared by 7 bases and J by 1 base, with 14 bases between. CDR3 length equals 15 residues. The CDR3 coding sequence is TGTGCCAGTACCGAGGGTGGGAGATCCTACAATGAGCAGTTCTTC. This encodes CASTEGGRSYNEQFF.

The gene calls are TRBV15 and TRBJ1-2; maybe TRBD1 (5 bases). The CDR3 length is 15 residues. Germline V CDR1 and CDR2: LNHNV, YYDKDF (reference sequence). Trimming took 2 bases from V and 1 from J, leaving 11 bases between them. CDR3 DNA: TGTGCCACCAGCAGACAGGGAGGAGATAACTATGGCTACACCTTC. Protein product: CATSRQGGDNYGYTF.

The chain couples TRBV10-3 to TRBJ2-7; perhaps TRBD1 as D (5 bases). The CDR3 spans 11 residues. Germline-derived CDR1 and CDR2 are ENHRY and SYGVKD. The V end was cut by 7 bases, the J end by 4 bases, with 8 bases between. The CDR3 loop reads CAITQGYEQYF. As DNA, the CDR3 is TGTGCCATCACCCAGGGTTACGAGCAGTACTTC.

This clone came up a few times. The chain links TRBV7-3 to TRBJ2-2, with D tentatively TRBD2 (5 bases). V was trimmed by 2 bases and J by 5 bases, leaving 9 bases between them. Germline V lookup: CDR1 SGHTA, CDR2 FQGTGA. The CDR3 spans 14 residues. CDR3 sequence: CASSLGGPTGELFF. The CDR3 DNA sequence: TGTGCCAGCAGCTTAGGCGGGCCTACCGGGGAGCTGTTTTTT.

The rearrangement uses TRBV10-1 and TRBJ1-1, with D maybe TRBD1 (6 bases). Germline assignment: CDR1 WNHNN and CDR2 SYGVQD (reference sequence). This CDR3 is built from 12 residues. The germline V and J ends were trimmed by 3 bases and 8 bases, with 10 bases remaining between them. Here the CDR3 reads CASSEGGPEAFF. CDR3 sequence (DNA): TGCGCCAGCAGTGAAGGGGGTCCCGAAGCTTTCTTT.

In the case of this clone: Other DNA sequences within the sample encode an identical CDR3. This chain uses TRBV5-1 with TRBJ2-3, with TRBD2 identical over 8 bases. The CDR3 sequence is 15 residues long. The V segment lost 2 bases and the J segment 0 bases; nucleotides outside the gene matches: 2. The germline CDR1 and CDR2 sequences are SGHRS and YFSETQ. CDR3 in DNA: TGCGCCAGCAGCTTTAGCGGGGCAAGCACAGATACGCAGTATTTT. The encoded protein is CASSFSGASTDTQYF.

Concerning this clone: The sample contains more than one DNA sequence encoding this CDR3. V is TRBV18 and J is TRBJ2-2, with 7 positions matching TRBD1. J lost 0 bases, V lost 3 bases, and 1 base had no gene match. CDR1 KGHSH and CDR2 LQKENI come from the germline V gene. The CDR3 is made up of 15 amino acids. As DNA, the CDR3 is TGTGCCAGCTCACCCGGACAGGCGAACACCGGGGAGCTGTTTTTT. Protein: CASSPGQANTGELFF.

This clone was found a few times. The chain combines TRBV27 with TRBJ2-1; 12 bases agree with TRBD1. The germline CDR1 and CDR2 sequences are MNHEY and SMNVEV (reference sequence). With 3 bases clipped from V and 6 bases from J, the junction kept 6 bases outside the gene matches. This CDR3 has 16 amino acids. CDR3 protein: CASSFLGTGGSNEQFF. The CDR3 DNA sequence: TGTGCCAGCAGTTTTTTGGGGACAGGGGGCTCCAATGAGCAGTTCTTC.

CDR3 sequence (DNA): TGTGCCAGCAGCACCGATTGGGTCGGGGGGAAAAAACCCCTCCACTTT. Amino acids: CASSTDWVGGKKPLHF. The V and J genes are TRBV21-1 and TRBJ1-6. TRBV21-1 is recorded as a pseudogene. The CDR3 has 16 amino acids.

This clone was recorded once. The CDR3 nucleotides read TGTGCCAGCAGCGTAGGGTCCGGGGGGAAGAATGAGCAGTTCTTC. It specifies CASSVGSGGKNEQFF. The rearrangement joins TRBV9 to TRBJ2-1; 7 nucleotides align to TRBD2. This CDR3 has 15 amino acids. V lost 0 bases to trimming and J lost 7 bases; unmatched junction nucleotides: 7. Germline values: CDR1 SGDLS, CDR2 YYNGEE. Drawing the rest from reference TRBV9 and TRBJ2-1, the complete variable domain is DSGVTQTPKHLITATGQRVTLRCSPRSGDLSVYWYQQSLDQGLQFLIQYYNGEERAKGNILERFSAQQFPDLHSELNLSSLELGDSALYFCASSVGSGGKNEQFFGPGTRLTVL.

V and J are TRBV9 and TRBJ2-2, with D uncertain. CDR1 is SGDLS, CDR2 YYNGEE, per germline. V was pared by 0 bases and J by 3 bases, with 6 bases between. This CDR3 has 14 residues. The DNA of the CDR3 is TGTGCCAGCAGCGTAGGACAACACACCGGGGAGCTGTTTTTT. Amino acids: CASSVGQHTGELFF.

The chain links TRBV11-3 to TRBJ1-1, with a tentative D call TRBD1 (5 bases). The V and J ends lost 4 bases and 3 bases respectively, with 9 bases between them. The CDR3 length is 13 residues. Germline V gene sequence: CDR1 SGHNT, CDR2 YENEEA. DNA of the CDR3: TGTGCCAGCAGCTACGGGGGACACACTGAAGCTTTCTTT. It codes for CASSYGGHTEAFF.

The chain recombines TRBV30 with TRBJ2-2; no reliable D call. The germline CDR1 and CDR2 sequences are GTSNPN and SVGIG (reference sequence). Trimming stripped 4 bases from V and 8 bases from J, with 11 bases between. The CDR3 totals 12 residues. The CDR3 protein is CAWTRLAGELFF. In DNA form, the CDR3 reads TGTGCCTGGACTAGACTTGCGGGGGAGCTGTTTTTT.

The CDR3 region has the DNA TGTGCCAGCTCACCAAGCCGGGTAGGAAGCACTGAAGCTTTCTTT. It yields the protein CASSPSRVGSTEAFF. The rearrangement uses TRBV18 and TRBJ1-1; D call uncertain. The V and J ends lost 2 bases and 4 bases respectively, with 14 bases between them. Germline CDR1 KGHSH, CDR2 LQKENI. The CDR3 has 15 amino acids. Full variable domain (missing parts from reference TRBV18 and TRBJ1-1): NAGVMQNPRHLVRRRGQEARLRCSPMKGHSHVYWYRQLPEEGLKFMVYLQKENIIDESGMPKERFSAEFPKEGPSILRIQQVVRGDSAAYFCASSPSRVGSTEAFFGQGTRLTVV.

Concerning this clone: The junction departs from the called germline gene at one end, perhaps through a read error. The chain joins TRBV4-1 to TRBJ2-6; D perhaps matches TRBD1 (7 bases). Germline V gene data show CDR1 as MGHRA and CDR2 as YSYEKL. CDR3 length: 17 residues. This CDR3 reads CASSREQGKWGANGLTF. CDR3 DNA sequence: TGCGCCAGCAGCCGGGAACAGGGGAAGTGGGGGGCCAACGGCCTGACTTTC.